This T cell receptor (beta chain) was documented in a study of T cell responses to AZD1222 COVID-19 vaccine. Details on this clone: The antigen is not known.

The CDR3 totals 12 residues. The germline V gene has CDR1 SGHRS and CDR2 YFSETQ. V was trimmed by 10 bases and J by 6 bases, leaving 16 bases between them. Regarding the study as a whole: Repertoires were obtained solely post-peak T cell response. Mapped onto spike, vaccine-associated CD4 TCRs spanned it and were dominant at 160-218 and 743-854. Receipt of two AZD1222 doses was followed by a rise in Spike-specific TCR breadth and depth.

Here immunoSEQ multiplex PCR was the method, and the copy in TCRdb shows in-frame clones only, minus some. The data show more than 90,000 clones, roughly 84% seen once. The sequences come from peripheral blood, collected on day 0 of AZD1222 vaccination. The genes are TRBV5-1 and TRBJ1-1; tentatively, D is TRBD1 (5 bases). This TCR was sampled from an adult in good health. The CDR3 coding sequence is TGCGCCTCTAGCGGGGGAAAGCCTGAAGCTTTCTTT. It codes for CASSGGKPEAFF.